This T cell receptor beta chain was profiled in a study of glioma-infiltrating T cells after dendritic cell vaccination. Whole-study results and caveats: Complete blood and tumor specimen sets were limited to few patients.

On this clone: Its cognate antigen is unknown.

Input was 2 ug genomic DNA, or all available if less. Clones were read by immunoSEQ multiplex PCR, and TCRdb kept only the in-frame ones, dropping some. This sample has tens of thousands of clones, with around 86% found just once. V lost 0 bases, J lost 2 bases, and 13 bases lay in between. This CDR3 has 16 amino acids. CDR1 and CDR2 from the germline V gene are SGHDT and YYEEEE. The V call is TRBV5-6, the J call TRBJ2-3; a weak D match, TRBD1 (6 bases). The source of this sequence is a human donor with glioblastoma. The source material was blood, sampled before dendritic cell vaccination. The CDR3 DNA follows: TGTGCCAGCAGCTTGGTTAGTAACAGGGTCACAGATACGCAGTATTTT. Translation gives CASSLVSNRVTDTQYF.